This T cell receptor beta chain was recovered during a study of read filtering for tumor transcriptome and immune sequencing. Concerning this clonotype: A much larger clone sits a single nucleotide away, making a read error possible.

The library was built from roughly 400 ng RNA with molecular barcoded adaptors for alpha/delta and beta/gamma chains. In TCRdb, the reads were re-called with MiXCR into one record per CDR3 protein. The table shows 50,000 or so distinct CDR3 sequences, with roughly 20% occurring only once. The receptor was isolated from a donor at least 40 years old with multiple myeloma. Sequencing was performed on a population of CD138-negative cells sorted from bone marrow.

CDR3 loop: CASSAGPDKGEQYF. DNA of the CDR3: TGCGCCAGCAGCGCGGGGCCCGATAAGGGCGAGCAGTACTTC. The rearrangement joins TRBV5-1 to TRBJ2-7; tentatively, D is TRBD2 (6 bases). The CDR3 runs to 14 residues. Germline V lookup: CDR1 SGHRS, CDR2 YFSETQ. The V gene lost 4 bases and the J gene lost 6 bases, with 17 bases spanning the gap. The whole variable domain, filled in from reference TRBV5-1 and TRBJ2-7, reads KAGVTQTPRYLIKTRGQQVTLSCSPISGHRSVSWYQQTPGQGLQFLFEYFSETQRNKGNFPGRFSGRQFSNSRSEMNVSTLELGDSALYLCASSAGPDKGEQYFGPGTRLTVT.